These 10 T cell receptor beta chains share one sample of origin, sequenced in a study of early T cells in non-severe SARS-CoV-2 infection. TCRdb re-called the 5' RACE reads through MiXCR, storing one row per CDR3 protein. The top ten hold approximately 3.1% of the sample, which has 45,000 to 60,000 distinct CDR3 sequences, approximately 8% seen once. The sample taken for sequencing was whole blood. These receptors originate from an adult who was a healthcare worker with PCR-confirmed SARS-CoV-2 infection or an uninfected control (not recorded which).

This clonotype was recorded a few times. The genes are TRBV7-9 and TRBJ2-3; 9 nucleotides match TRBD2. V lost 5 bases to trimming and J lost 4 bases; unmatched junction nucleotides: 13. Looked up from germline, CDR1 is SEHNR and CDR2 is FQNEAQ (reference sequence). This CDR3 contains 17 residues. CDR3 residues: CASSLAEEREVADTQYF. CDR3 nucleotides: TGTGCCAGCAGCCTCGCGGAGGAGCGGGAGGTCGCAGATACGCAGTATTTT.

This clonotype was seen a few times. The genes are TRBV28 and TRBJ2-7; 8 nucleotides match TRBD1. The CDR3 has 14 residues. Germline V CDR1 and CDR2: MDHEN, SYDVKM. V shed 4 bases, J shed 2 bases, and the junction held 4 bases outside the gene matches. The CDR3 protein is CASSWGQAPYEQYF. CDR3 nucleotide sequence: TGTGCCAGCAGTTGGGGACAGGCACCCTACGAGCAGTACTTC. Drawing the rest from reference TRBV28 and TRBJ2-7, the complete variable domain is DVKVTQSSRYLVKRTGEKVFLECVQDMDHENMFWYRQDPGLGLRLIYFSYDVKMKEKGDIPEGYSVSREKKERFSLILESASTNQTSMYLCASSWGQAPYEQYFGPGTRLTVT.

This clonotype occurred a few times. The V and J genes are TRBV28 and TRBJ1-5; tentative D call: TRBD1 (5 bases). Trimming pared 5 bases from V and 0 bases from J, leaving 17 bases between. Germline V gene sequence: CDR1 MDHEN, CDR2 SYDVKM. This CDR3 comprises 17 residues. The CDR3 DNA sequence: TGTGCCAGCAGTGACCCCAGGGAAGTAGGTAGCAATCAGCCCCAGCATTTT. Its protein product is CASSDPREVGSNQPQHF.

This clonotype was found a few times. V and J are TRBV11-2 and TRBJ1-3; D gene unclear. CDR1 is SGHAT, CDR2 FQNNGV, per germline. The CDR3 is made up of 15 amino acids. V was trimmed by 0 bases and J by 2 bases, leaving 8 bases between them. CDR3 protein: CASSLDTGAGNTIYF. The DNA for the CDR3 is TGTGCCAGCAGCTTAGATACCGGGGCTGGAAACACCATATATTTT.

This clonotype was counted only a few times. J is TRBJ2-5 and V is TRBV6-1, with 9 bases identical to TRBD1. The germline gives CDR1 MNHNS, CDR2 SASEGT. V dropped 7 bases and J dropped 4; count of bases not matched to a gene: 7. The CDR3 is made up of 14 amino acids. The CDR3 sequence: CASIFTGGAETQYF. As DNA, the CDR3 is TGTGCCAGCATTTTTACAGGGGGCGCAGAGACCCAGTACTTC.

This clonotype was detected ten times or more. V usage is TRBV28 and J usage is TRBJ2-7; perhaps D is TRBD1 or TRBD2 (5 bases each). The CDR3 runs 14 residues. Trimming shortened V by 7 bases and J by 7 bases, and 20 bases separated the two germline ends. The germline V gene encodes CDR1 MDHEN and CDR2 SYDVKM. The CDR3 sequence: CASTLGPGEGEQYF. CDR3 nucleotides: TGTGCCAGCACCTTAGGACCGGGTGAGGGGGAGCAGTACTTC.

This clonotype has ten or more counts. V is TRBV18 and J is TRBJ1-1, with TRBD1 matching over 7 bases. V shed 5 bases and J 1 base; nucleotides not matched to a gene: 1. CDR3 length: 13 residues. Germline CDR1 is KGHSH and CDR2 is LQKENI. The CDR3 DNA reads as TGTGCCAGCTCAGGACAGGCGAACACTGAAGCTTTCTTT. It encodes CASSGQANTEAFF.

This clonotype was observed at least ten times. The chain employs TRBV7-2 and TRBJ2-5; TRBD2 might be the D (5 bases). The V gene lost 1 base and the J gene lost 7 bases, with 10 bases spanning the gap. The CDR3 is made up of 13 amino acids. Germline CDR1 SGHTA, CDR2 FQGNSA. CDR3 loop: CASSLDERSTQYF. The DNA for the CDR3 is TGTGCCAGCAGCTTAGATGAGCGGTCGACCCAGTACTTC.

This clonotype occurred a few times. CDR3 nucleotide sequence: TGCGCCAGCAGCTTGAGGAGCGGGAGTAATCCTAGCACAGATACGCAGTATTTT. Translating it yields CASSLRSGSNPSTDTQYF. V usage is TRBV5-1 and J usage is TRBJ2-3, with 8 bases fitting TRBD2. Germline CDR1 is SGHRS and CDR2 is YFSETQ. After removal of 1 base from V and 0 bases from J, the junction contained 10 bases not matched to a gene. CDR3 length: 18 residues. Combining the CDR3 with reference TRBV5-1 and TRBJ2-3 gives the whole variable domain KAGVTQTPRYLIKTRGQQVTLSCSPISGHRSVSWYQQTPGQGLQFLFEYFSETQRNKGNFPGRFSGRQFSNSRSEMNVSTLELGDSALYLCASSLRSGSNPSTDTQYFGPGTRLTVL.

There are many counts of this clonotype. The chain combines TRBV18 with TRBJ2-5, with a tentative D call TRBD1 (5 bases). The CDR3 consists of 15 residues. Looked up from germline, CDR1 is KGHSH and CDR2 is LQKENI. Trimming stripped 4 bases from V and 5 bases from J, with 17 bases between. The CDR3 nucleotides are TGTGCCAGCTCACAGTCTGGAGCAGGGATCGAGACCCAGTACTTC. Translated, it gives CASSQSGAGIETQYF.